The clone carrying this TCR beta chain came up many times. These data originate in a study of T cells in Graves' hyperthyroidism and ophthalmopathy. Looking at the study overall: Before treatment of any kind, peripheral blood was taken at initial diagnosis.

The CDR3 length is 12 residues. Trimming removed 2 bases at V and 4 bases at J, with 5 bases between. The germline CDR1 and CDR2 sequences are SGHRS and YFSETQ. Researchers amplified the TCR beta CDR3 regions from RNA transcripts. The HTBI set primed first-round TCR CDR3 RT-PCR. Each CDR3 protein gets one entry after TCRdb re-called the multiplex PCR reads with MiXCR. This sample has around 370,000 distinct CDR3 sequences, with about 18% found just once. Patients having uncontrolled infection, another autoimmune disease, pregnancy or lactation were not included. Clinical symptoms, serum thyroxine, TRAb, thyroid ultrasound and orbital computed tomography informed diagnoses.

The sequence derives from a man younger than 35 with Graves' ophthalmopathy. The V call is TRBV5-1, the J call TRBJ2-3; D call uncertain. Specimen: blood. This chain's CDR3 is CASSLISDTQYF. The CDR3 DNA sequence: TGCGCCAGCAGCTTAATCTCAGATACGCAGTATTTT.